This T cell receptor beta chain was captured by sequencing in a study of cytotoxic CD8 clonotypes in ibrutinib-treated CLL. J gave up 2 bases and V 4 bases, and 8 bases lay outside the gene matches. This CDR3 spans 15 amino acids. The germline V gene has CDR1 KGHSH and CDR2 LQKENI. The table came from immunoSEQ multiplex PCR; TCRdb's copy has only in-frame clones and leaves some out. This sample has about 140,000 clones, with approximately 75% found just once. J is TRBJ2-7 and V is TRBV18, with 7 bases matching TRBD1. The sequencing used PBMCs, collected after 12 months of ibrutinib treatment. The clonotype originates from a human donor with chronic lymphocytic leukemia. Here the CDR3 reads CASSQAGTEPYEQYF. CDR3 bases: TGTGCCAGCTCACAGGCCGGGACAGAGCCCTACGAGCAGTACTTC.